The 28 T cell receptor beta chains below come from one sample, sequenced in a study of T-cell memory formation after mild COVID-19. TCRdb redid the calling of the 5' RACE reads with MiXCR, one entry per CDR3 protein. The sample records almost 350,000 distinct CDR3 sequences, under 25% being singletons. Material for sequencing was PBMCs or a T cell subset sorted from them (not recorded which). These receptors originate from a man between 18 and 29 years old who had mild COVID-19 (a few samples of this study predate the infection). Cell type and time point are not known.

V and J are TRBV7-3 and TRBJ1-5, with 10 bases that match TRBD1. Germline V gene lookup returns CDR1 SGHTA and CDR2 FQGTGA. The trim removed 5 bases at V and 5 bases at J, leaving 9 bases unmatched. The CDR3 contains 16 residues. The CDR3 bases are TGTGCCAGCAGCCCGACCTATGGGACAGGGGATCAGCCCCAGCATTTT. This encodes CASSPTYGTGDQPQHF.

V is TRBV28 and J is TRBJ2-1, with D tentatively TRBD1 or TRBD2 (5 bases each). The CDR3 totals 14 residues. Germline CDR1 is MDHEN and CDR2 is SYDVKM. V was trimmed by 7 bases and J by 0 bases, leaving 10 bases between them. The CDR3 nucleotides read TGTGCCAGCACGGAGAGGGGCTCCTACAATGAGCAGTTCTTC. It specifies CASTERGSYNEQFF.

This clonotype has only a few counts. The CDR3 loop is CSAVSRGASSYNEQFF. The CDR3 coding sequence is TGCAGTGCAGTCTCGCGGGGGGCGAGCTCCTACAATGAGCAGTTCTTC. The chain employs TRBV20-1 and TRBJ2-1; TRBD2 matches at 8 bases. Germline CDR1 and CDR2: DFQATT and SNEGSKA (reference sequence). This CDR3 is 16 amino acids long. Unmatched junction bases numbered 10, after V lost 6 bases and J lost 0 bases.

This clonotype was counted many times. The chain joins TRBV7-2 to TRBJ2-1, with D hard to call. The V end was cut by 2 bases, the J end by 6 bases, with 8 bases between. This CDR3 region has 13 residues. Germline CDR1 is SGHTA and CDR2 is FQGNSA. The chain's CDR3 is CASSLSWGNEQFF. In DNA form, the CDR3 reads TGTGCCAGCAGCTTATCATGGGGCAATGAGCAGTTCTTC.

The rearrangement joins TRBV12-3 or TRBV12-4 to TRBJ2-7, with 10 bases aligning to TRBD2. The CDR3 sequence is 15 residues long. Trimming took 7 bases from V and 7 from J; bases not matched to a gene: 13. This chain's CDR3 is CASTPFTSGAREQYV. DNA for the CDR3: TGTGCCAGCACCCCTTTCACTAGCGGGGCTAGGGAGCAGTACGTC.

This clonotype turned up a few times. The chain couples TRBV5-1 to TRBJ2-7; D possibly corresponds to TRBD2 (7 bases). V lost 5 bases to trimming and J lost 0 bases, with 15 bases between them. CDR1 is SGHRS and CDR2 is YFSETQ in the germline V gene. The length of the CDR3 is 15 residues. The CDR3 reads CASREFGGRSYEQYF. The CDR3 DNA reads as TGCGCCAGCAGGGAATTCGGGGGGCGCTCCTACGAGCAGTACTTC.

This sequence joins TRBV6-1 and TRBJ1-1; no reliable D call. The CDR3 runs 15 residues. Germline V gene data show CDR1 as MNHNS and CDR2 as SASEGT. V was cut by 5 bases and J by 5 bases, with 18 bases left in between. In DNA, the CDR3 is TGTGCCAGCAGTCCTCAACCACTAGTGGTTACTGAAGCTTTCTTT. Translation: CASSPQPLVVTEAFF.

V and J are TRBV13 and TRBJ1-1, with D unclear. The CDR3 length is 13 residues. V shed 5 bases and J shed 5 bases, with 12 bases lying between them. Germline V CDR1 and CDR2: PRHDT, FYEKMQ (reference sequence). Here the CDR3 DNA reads TGTGCCAGCAGCCAAGCTAGTGTAACTGAAGCTTTCTTT. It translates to CASSQASVTEAFF.

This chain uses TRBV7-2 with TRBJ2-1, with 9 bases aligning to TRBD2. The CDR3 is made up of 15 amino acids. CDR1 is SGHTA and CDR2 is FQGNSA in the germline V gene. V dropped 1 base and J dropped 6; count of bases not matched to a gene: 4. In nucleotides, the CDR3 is TGTGCCAGCAGCTTAGGACTAGCGGTACTCAATGAGCAGTTCTTC. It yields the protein CASSLGLAVLNEQFF.

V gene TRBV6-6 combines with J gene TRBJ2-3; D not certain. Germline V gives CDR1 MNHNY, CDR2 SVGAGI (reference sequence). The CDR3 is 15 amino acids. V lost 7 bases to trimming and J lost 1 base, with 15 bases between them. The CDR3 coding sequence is TGTGCCAGCACCACCTCGGGCCGAGGCACAGATACGCAGTATTTT. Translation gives CASTTSGRGTDTQYF.

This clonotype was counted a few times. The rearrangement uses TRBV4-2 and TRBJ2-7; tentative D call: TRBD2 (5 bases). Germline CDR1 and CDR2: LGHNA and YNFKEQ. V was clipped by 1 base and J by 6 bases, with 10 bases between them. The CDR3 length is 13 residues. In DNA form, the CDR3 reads TGTGCCAGCAGCCAAGCGGGATCTGTCGAGCAGTACTTC. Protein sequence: CASSQAGSVEQYF.

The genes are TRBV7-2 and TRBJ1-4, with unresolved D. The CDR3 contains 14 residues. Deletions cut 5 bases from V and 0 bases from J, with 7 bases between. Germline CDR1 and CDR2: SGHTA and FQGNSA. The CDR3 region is CASSPPPTNEKLFF. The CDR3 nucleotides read TGTGCCAGCAGCCCCCCACCAACTAATGAAAAACTGTTTTTT.

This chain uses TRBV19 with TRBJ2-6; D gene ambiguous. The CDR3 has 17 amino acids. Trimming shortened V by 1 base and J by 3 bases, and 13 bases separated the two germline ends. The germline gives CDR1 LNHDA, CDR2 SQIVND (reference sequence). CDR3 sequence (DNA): TGTGCCAGTAGTATAGGAACCGGGTTTCGTGGGGCCAACGTCCTGACTTTC. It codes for CASSIGTGFRGANVLTF.

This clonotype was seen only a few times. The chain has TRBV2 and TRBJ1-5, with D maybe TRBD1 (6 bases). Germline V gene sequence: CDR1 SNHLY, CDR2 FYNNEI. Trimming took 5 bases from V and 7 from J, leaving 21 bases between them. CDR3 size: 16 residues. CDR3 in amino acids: CASSPEGGGLGQPQHF. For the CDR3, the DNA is TGTGCCAGCAGTCCCGAAGGTGGGGGCTTGGGGCAGCCCCAGCATTTT.

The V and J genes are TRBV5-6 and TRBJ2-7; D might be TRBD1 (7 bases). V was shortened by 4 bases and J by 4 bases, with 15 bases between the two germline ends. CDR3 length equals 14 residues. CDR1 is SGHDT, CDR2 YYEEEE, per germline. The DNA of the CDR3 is TGTGCCAGCAGCGGCCCAGGGGGGTTGTACGAGCAGTACGTC. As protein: CASSGPGGLYEQYV.

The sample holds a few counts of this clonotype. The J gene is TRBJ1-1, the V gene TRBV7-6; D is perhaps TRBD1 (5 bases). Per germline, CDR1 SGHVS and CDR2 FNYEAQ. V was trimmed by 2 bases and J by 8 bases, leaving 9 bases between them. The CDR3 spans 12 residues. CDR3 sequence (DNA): TGTGCCAGCAGCTTACGGGGCGGGGAAGCTTTCTTT. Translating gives CASSLRGGEAFF.

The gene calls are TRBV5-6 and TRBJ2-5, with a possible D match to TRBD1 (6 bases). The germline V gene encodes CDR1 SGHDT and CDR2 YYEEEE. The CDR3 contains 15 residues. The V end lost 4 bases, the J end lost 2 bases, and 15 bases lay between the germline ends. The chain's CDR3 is CASSLGTLLQETQYF. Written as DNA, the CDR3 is TGTGCCAGCAGCCTCGGGACACTGCTACAAGAGACCCAGTACTTC.

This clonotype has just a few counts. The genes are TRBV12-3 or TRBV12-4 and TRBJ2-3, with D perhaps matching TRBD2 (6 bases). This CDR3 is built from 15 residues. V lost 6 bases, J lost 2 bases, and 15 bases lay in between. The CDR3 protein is CASREGGPSTDTQYF. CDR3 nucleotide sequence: TGTGCCAGCAGGGAGGGAGGACCATCCACAGATACGCAGTATTTT.

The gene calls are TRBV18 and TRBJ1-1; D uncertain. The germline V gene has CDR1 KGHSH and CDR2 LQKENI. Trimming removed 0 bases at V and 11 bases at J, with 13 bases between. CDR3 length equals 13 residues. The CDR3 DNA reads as TGTGCCAGCTCACCACCCTTCGGGGATTTGGCTTTCTTT. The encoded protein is CASSPPFGDLAFF.

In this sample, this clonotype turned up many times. The chain's CDR3 is CASSFPTGDGYTF. The CDR3 DNA sequence: TGCGCCAGCAGCTTTCCGACAGGGGATGGCTACACCTTC. The V and J genes are TRBV5-1 and TRBJ1-2, with 8 bases identical to TRBD1. V shed 2 bases and J 6 bases; nucleotides not matched to a gene: 3. Per the germline V gene, CDR1 is SGHRS and CDR2 is YFSETQ. The CDR3 has 13 residues.

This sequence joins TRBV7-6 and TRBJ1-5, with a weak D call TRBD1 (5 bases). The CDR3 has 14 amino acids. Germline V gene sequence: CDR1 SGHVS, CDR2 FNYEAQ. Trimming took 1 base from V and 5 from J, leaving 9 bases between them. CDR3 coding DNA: TGTGCCAGCAGCTTAGGGGGACCAGATCAGCCCCAGCATTTT. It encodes CASSLGGPDQPQHF.

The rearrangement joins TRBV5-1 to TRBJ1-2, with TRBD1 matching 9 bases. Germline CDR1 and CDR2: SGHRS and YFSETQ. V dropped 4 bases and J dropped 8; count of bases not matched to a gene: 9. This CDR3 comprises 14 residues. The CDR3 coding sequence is TGCGCCAGCAGCCAGGGACAGGGCCAAGGGGGCTACACCTTC. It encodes CASSQGQGQGGYTF.

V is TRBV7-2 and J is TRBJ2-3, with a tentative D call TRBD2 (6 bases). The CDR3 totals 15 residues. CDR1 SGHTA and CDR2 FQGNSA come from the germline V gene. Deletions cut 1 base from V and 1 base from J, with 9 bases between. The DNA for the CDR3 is TGTGCCAGCAGCTTAGTGGGGGGACGCACAGATACGCAGTATTTT. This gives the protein CASSLVGGRTDTQYF.

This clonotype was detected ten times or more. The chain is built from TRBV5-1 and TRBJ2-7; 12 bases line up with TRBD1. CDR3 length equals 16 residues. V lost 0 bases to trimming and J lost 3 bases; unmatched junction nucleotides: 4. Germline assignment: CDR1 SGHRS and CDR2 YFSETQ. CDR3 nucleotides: TGCGCCAGCAGCTTGGCCGGGACAGGGGGCCTCTACGAGCAGTACTTC. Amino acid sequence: CASSLAGTGGLYEQYF.

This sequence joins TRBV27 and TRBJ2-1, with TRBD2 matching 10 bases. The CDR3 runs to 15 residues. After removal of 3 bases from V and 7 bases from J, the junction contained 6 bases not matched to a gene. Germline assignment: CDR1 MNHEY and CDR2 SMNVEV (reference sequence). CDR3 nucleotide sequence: TGTGCCAGCAGTTTCGGAGCGGGGGGGCGGAATGAGCAGTTCTTC. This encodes CASSFGAGGRNEQFF.

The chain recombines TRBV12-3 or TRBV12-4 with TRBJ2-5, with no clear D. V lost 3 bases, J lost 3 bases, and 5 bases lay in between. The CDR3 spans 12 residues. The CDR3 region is CASSFEEETQYF. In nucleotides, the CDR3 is TGTGCCAGCAGTTTTGAAGAAGAGACCCAGTACTTC.

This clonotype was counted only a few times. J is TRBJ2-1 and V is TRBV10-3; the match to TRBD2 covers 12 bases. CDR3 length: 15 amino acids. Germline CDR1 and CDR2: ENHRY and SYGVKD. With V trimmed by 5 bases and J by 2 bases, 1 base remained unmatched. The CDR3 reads CAISPSGGAYNEQFF. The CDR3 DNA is TGTGCCATCAGTCCTAGCGGGGGGGCCTACAATGAGCAGTTCTTC.

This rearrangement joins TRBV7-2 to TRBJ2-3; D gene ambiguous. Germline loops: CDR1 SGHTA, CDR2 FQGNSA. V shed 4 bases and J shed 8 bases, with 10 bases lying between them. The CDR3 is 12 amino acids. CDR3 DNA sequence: TGTGCCAGCAGCTGGGGTTGGGTTACGCAGTATTTT. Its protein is CASSWGWVTQYF.